The T cell receptor beta chain under discussion was sequenced for a study of technical replicates of blood from a handful of donors. The V segment lost 1 base and the J segment 7 bases; nucleotides outside the gene matches: 9. This CDR3 has 16 amino acids. CDR1 and CDR2 (germline): SGHVS, FNYEAQ. Clones were sequenced by immunoSEQ multiplex PCR, and TCRdb holds only the in-frame ones, with some missing. Found here are some 76,000 clones, 85% to 95% of them singletons; the top ten hold over 0.35%. The source material was T cells isolated from PBMCs. The V and J genes are TRBV7-6 and TRBJ2-1; 8 bases map to TRBD2. This clonotype was sampled from a human donor in good health. The CDR3 reads CASSLGAGVSGNEQFF. In DNA, the CDR3 is TGTGCCAGCAGCTTAGGAGCGGGAGTATCGGGAAATGAGCAGTTCTTC.